These 25 T cell receptor beta chains were all obtained from the same sample, sequenced in a study of tumor-infiltrating lymphocytes in primary liver carcinoma. Production of TCR beta cDNA used 500 ng total RNA together with a constant-region primer. Sequencing libraries for TCR beta derived from three nested multiplex PCR rounds that used slightly modified ARM-PCR. For around 11 cycles apiece, the opening two PCR rounds ran with TRBV1-TRBV30 forward primers and a C-beta reverse primer. TCRdb re-called the multiplex PCR reads with MiXCR, one entry per CDR3 protein. The sample carries 95,000 to 150,000 distinct CDR3 sequences, less than 80% recorded once. Joint extraction of RNA and DNA used roughly 18-34 mg of bulk tissue that was unsorted. The sequenced material came from liver tumor tissue from sampling region 1. Regarding subset: tumor region T1, superior pole. These receptors all stem from a woman aged 60-70 years with primary liver carcinoma and hepatitis B virus infection.

Note on this clonotype: A clone one base away is much larger, so this may be a read error. The chain is built from TRBV4-2 and TRBJ2-7; 11 bases map to TRBD2. The V gene's germline CDR1 is LGHNA and CDR2 YNFKEQ. This CDR3 has 16 residues. The CDR3 reads CAGSRSSGRSSYEQYF. In DNA, the CDR3 is TGTGCCGGCAGCCGTTCTAGCGGGAGGTCCTCCTACGAGCAGTACTTC.

The rearrangement joins TRBV20-1 to TRBJ2-5; TRBD1 or TRBD2 may be the D gene (6 bases each). Trimming pared 1 base from V and 4 bases from J, leaving 13 bases between. Germline CDR1 and CDR2: DFQATT and SNEGSKA (reference sequence). CDR3 length: 14 amino acids. Written as DNA, the CDR3 is TGCAGTGCTAGAGTGAGGGGGGCCGGAGAGACCCAGTACTTC. Amino acid sequence: CSARVRGAGETQYF.

Worth noting for this clonotype: A clone one base away is much larger, so this may be a read error. This chain joins TRBV6-1 and TRBJ1-1; 8 bases map to TRBD1. The CDR3 consists of 13 residues. CDR1 MNHNS and CDR2 SASEGT come from the germline V gene. Here the CDR3 reads CVSSQGARTEAFF. The DNA for the CDR3 is TGTGTCAGCAGTCAGGGGGCGCGCACTGAAGCTTTCTTT.

Points on this clonotype: One end of the junction fails to match germline, which may point to a read error. The J gene is TRBJ2-2, the V gene TRBV11-3, with D unresolved. The CDR3 is made up of 12 amino acids. Germline CDR1 SGHNT, CDR2 YENEEA. Here the CDR3 reads CASSVVTGELFF. CDR3 DNA sequence: TGTGCCAGCAGCGTAGTGACCGGAGAGCTGTTTTTT.

The chain links TRBV6-5 to TRBJ1-4; possibly TRBD1 for D (5 bases). Germline CDR1 MNHEY, CDR2 SVGAGI. The CDR3 is 12 residues long. Trimming left V 11 bases short and J 8 bases short, with 15 bases between. CDR3 region: CAGFGTAEKLFF. The CDR3 DNA reads TGTGCCGGCTTCGGGACTGCGGAAAAACTGTTTTTT.

Of note for this clonotype: A much larger clone lies one base from this, so it may be a read error. J is TRBJ2-4 and V is TRBV6-6; perhaps TRBD2 as D (6 bases). The CDR3 loop spans 14 amino acids. Trimming removed 6 bases at V and 7 bases at J, with 16 bases between. CDR1 MNHNY and CDR2 SVGAGI come from the germline V gene (reference sequence). The CDR3 DNA sequence: TGTGCCAGCAGCTCCTCCGGGAGCGGTAACATTCAGTACTTC. This codes for CASSSSGSGNIQYF.

Remarks on this clonotype: A much more abundant neighbour one base away suggests this may be a read error. The V gene is TRBV6-6, the J gene TRBJ1-3, with D perhaps TRBD1 (6 bases). The CDR3 is 15 amino acids. Germline assignment: CDR1 MNHNY and CDR2 SVGAGI (reference sequence). The CDR3 sequence: CASTYSSGAGNTIYF. In DNA form, the CDR3 reads TGTGCCAGCACTTACTCATCAGGGGCTGGAAACACCATATATTTT.

This clonotype was counted once. At one end the junction does not follow the germline gene, possibly because of a read error. The chain employs TRBV11-1 and TRBJ2-1; 11 positions match TRBD2. The CDR3 length is 16 residues. Germline loops: CDR1 SGHAT, CDR2 FQDESV (reference sequence). CDR3 loop: CASSLFSGRAYNAQFF. The DNA of the CDR3 is TGCGCCAGCAGCTTATTTAGCGGGAGGGCCTACAATGCGCAGTTCTTC.

Worth noting for this clonotype: This is likely a read error, given that the CDR3 carries no conserved phenylalanine or tryptophan at its end. The chain has TRBV11-2 and TRBJ2-1; D perhaps matches TRBD1 (6 bases). Germline CDR1 and CDR2: SGHAT and FQNNGV. The CDR3 spans 14 residues. V lost 2 bases and J lost 7, with 12 bases in between. This CDR3 reads CASSLQVTGNEQFL. CDR3 DNA: TGTGCCAGCAGCTTACAGGTTACAGGGAATGAGCAGTTCCTC.

This clonotype has ten or more counts. The rearrangement uses TRBV30 and TRBJ1-6; 8 nucleotides match TRBD1. Germline CDR1 is GTSNPN and CDR2 is SVGIG (reference sequence). The length of the CDR3 is 15 residues. Germline trimming cut 2 bases from V and 10 bases from J; bases unmatched to any gene: 10. This chain's CDR3 is CAWSTSGGNQSPLHF. For the CDR3, the DNA is TGTGCCTGGAGTACTTCAGGGGGCAATCAGTCACCCCTCCACTTT. Variable domain in full (rest from reference TRBV30 and TRBJ1-6): SQTIHQWPATLVQPVGSPLSLECTVEGTSNPNLYWYRQAAGRGLQLLFYSVGIGQISSEVPQNLSASRPQDRQFILSSKKLLLSDSGFYLCAWSTSGGNQSPLHFGNGTRLTVT.

To note about this clonotype: The junction shows a germline mismatch at one end, possibly a read error. V usage is TRBV12-3 or TRBV12-4 and J usage is TRBJ2-1; weak D call: TRBD2 (6 bases). This CDR3 comprises 15 residues. The CDR3 DNA follows: TGTGCTAGCAGTCCTTGGGGAGGATTTTGCAATGAGCAGTTCTTC. This translates into CASSPWGGFCNEQFF.

To note about this clonotype: At one end the junction does not follow the germline gene, possibly because of a read error. The chain is built from TRBV6-6 and TRBJ2-2, with 7 bases identical to TRBD2. The CDR3 sequence is 20 residues long. Germline V gene lookup returns CDR1 MNHNY and CDR2 SVGAGI (reference sequence). This CDR3 reads CVSSYSKSRSGRANTRELFF. The CDR3 DNA sequence: TGTGTCAGCAGTTACTCGAAAAGTCGTAGCGGGCGAGCGAACACCAGGGAGCTGTTTTTT.

The chain combines TRBV11-3 with TRBJ2-1; 9 bases match TRBD2. V dropped 7 bases and J dropped 6; count of bases not matched to a gene: 10. Germline V gene data show CDR1 as SGHNT and CDR2 as YENEEA. This CDR3 is 15 amino acids long. The CDR3 loop reads CASNPLSSGSNEQFF. The CDR3 bases are TGTGCCAGCAACCCTCTGAGTAGCGGGAGCAATGAGCAGTTCTTC.

In regard to this clonotype: The junction and the germline gene differ at one end; a read error may be behind it. The chain has TRBV11-2 and TRBJ1-1; no clear D. The CDR3 spans 14 residues. Germline-derived CDR1 and CDR2 are SGHAT and FQNNGV. CDR3: CASNLVRENSEAFF. CDR3 DNA sequence: TGTGCCAGCAACTTAGTGCGGGAGAACAGTGAAGCTTTCTTT.

Worth noting for this clonotype: This may come from a read error, since a much larger clone is one base off. The V and J genes are TRBV4-2 and TRBJ1-4, with no clear D. The CDR3 extends over 16 amino acids. The germline V gene has CDR1 LGHNA and CDR2 YNFKEQ. V lost 0 bases to trimming and J lost 4 bases, with 12 bases between them. The CDR3: CASSQDARASNEKLFF. CDR3 sequence (DNA): TGTGCCAGCAGCCAAGATGCCCGGGCTAGTAATGAAAAACTGTTTTTT.

This clonotype was counted only a few times. Relative to the germline gene, one junction end is altered; a read error may explain this. The chain combines TRBV6-5 with TRBJ1-6; possible D gene TRBD1, 6 bases. The CDR3 sequence is 11 residues long. Germline V lookup: CDR1 MNHEY, CDR2 SVGAGI. The CDR3 loop is CACRGAGPLHF. The CDR3 DNA reads TGTGCCTGCAGGGGCGCTGGGCCCCTCCACTTT.

This clonotype was seen just once. The conserved closing phenylalanine or tryptophan is absent in this CDR3, likely reflecting a read error. J is TRBJ2-1 and V is TRBV11-2, with D perhaps assigned TRBD1 or TRBD2 (5 bases each). The germline CDR1 and CDR2 sequences are SGHAT and FQNNGV. V dropped 0 bases and J dropped 9 bases, with 9 bases sitting between them. This CDR3 has 13 residues. Here the CDR3 reads CASSLDRDGEQFY. CDR3 coding DNA: TGTGCCAGCAGCTTAGACAGGGACGGTGAGCAGTTCTAC.

With respect to this clonotype: The conserved final phenylalanine or tryptophan is absent from the CDR3, which likely points to a read error. The V and J genes are TRBV5-1 and TRBJ1-2; D not resolved. This CDR3 is built from 15 residues. Germline V CDR1 and CDR2: SGHRS, YFSETQ. This chain's CDR3 is CANSPGPTRGYGYTV. The CDR3 DNA follows: TGCGCCAACAGCCCTGGCCCGACCCGGGGTTATGGCTACACCGTC.

As regards this clonotype: Possible read error: a much larger clone is one base away. The chain links TRBV6-6 to TRBJ1-2; D perhaps matches TRBD1 (5 bases). Germline V gene data show CDR1 as MNHNY and CDR2 as SVGAGI (reference sequence). CDR3 size: 14 residues. The CDR3 loop reads CASTRGGTNYGYIF. The CDR3 region has the DNA TGTGCCAGCACCCGCGGGGGTACTAACTATGGCTACATCTTC.

This clonotype has ten or more counts. V usage is TRBV12-3 or TRBV12-4 and J usage is TRBJ1-1; D uncertain. This CDR3 comprises 11 residues. Trimming left V 3 bases short and J 8 bases short, with 7 bases between. The CDR3 sequence: CASSFAGEAFF. In DNA, the CDR3 is TGTGCCAGCAGTTTTGCTGGGGAAGCTTTCTTT.

The sample holds a few counts of this clonotype. Possible read error: a much larger clone is one base away. CDR3: CTSSLGQYNEQFF. The CDR3 DNA sequence: TGTACCAGCAGCTTGGGACAGTACAATGAGCAGTTCTTC. This rearrangement joins TRBV6-5 to TRBJ2-1; 7 nucleotides agree with TRBD1. CDR1 MNHEY and CDR2 SVGAGI come from the germline V gene. The CDR3 loop spans 13 amino acids.

The chain combines TRBV28 with TRBJ2-6; D is perhaps TRBD2 (6 bases). In germline, CDR1 is MDHEN, CDR2 SYDVKM. V was cut by 6 bases and J by 0 bases, with 18 bases left in between. CDR3 length: 18 residues. CDR3 nucleotides: TGTGCCAGCAGCGATACGGGACTTGGAACCTCTGGGGCCAACGTCCTGACTTTC. Protein sequence: CASSDTGLGTSGANVLTF.

The chain couples TRBV10-1 to TRBJ1-5; D ambiguous. The J call may not be correct, given that the DNA end is closer to TRBJ2-3. Germline assignment: CDR1 WNHNN and CDR2 SYGVQD (reference sequence). This CDR3 spans 13 amino acids. The CDR3 sequence: CASSQDGDQPQYF. The CDR3 DNA reads as TGCGCCAGCAGTCAGGATGGCGATCAGCCCCAGTATTTT.

A remark on this clonotype: This may come from a read error, since a much larger clone is one base off. This chain joins TRBV4-1 and TRBJ2-1; no reliable D call. Germline V gene data show CDR1 as MGHRA and CDR2 as YSYEKL. The CDR3 spans 13 residues. As DNA, the CDR3 is TGCGCCGGCAGCCAAGATTGGGCCAATGAGCAGTTCTTC. As protein: CAGSQDWANEQFF.

This sequence joins TRBV14 and TRBJ2-1; maybe TRBD2 (5 bases). CDR3 size: 15 residues. Deletions cut 3 bases from V and 6 bases from J, with 15 bases between. Germline lookup yields CDR1 SGHDN and CDR2 FVKESK. The CDR3 is CASSQTIGGLNEQFF. The DNA for the CDR3 is TGTGCCAGCAGCCAGACAATTGGCGGACTCAATGAGCAGTTCTTC.